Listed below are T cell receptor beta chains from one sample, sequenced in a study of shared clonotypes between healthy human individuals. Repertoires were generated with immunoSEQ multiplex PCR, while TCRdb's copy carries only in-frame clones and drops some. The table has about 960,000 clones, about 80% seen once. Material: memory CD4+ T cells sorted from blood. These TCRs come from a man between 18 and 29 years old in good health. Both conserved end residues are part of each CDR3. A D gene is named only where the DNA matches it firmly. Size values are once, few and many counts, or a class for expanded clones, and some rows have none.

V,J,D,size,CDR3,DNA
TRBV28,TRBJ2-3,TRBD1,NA,CASGRTGGTDTQYF,TGTGCCAGCGGGAGGACAGGGGGCACAGATACGCAGTATTTT
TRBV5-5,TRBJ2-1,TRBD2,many,CASSSGLAPRWGNEQFF,TGTGCCAGCAGCTCTGGACTAGCTCCTCGATGGGGGAATGAGCAGTTCTTC
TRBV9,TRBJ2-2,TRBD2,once,CASSLGLAGGRTGELFF,TGTGCCAGCAGCCTCGGGCTAGCGGGGGGTAGGACCGGGGAGCTGTTTTTT
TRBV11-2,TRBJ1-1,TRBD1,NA,CASSSAEGAGTEAFF,TGTGCCAGCAGCTCCGCGGAGGGGGCCGGCACTGAAGCTTTCTTT
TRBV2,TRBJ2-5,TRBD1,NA,CASRGLGQRKETQYF,TGTGCCAGCAGGGGCCTGGGACAGAGGAAAGAGACCCAGTACTTC
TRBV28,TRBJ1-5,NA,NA,CASREGGASNQPQHF,TGTGCCAGCAGAGAAGGGGGGGCGAGCAATCAGCCCCAGCATTTT
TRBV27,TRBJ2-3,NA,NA,CASSRRSGVSTDTQYF,TGTGCCAGCAGCCGCCGTAGCGGAGTTAGCACAGATACGCAGTATTTT
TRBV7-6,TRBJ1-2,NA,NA,CASSLGTHHGYTF,TGTGCCAGCAGCTTAGGGACCCACCATGGCTACACCTTC
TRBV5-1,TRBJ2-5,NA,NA,CASSVDMGQETQYF,TGCGCCAGCAGCGTGGACATGGGGCAAGAGACCCAGTACTTC
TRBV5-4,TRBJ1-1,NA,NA,CASSVGGGNTEAFF,TGTGCCAGCAGCGTCGGGGGGGGGAACACTGAAGCTTTCTTT
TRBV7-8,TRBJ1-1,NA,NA,CASSLNIGDTEAFF,TGTGCCAGCAGCTTAAACATCGGTGACACTGAAGCTTTCTTT
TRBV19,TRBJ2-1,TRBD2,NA,CASRGLAGDLGEQFF,TGTGCCAGTAGGGGACTAGCGGGGGATCTGGGTGAGCAGTTCTTC
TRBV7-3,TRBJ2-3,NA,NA,CASSPQGVSTDTQYF,TGTGCCAGCAGCCCCCAGGGAGTTAGCACAGATACGCAGTATTTT
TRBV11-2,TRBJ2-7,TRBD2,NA,CASSVNSGGEYEQYF,TGTGCCAGCAGCGTTAATAGCGGGGGGGAGTACGAGCAGTACTTC
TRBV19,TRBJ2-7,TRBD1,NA,CASSNYRGEQYF,TGTGCCAGTAGTAACTACAGGGGCGAGCAGTACTTC
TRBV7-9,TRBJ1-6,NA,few,CASSLAGDNSPLHF,TGTGCCAGCAGCTTAGCAGGGGATAATTCACCCCTCCACTTT
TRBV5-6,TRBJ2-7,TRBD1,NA,CASSARDRGNEQYF,TGTGCCAGCAGCGCCCGGGACAGGGGCAACGAGCAGTACTTC
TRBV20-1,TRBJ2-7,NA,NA,CSASESYEQYF,TGCAGTGCTAGTGAGAGCTACGAGCAGTACTTC
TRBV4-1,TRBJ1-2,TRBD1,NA,CASSQAQGAVDGYTF,TGCGCCAGCAGCCAAGCCCAGGGGGCGGTGGATGGCTACACCTTC
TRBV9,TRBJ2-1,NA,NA,CASSVATGAGANRNEQFF,TGTGCCAGCAGCGTAGCTACGGGGGCAGGGGCGAACCGGAATGAGCAGTTCTTC
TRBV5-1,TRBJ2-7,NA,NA,CASSLEGTPSEQYF,TGCGCCAGCAGCTTGGAAGGGACTCCCTCCGAGCAGTACTTC
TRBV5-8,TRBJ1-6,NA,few,CASSFSIIMNSPLHF,TGTGCCAGCAGCTTTTCCATCATTATGAATTCACCCCTCCACTTT
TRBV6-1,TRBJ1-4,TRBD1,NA,CASSDRQGRNEKLFF,TGTGCCAGCAGTGATCGACAGGGCCGAAATGAAAAACTGTTTTTT
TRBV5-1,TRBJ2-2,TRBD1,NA,CASSPLTGTGSTGELFF,TGCGCCAGCAGCCCTTTAACCGGGACAGGGAGCACCGGGGAGCTGTTTTTT
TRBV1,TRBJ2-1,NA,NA,CTPGLAGGTSYNEQFF,TGCACCCCGGGACTAGCGGGAGGTACCTCCTACAATGAGCAGTTCTTC
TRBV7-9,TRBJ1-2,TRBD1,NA,CASSRDSIQAGF,TGTGCCAGCAGCCGGGACAGCATTCAAGCCGGGTTC
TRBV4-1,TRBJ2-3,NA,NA,CASSQDGGGTDTQYF,TGCGCCAGCAGCCAAGACGGAGGGGGCACAGATACGCAGTATTTT
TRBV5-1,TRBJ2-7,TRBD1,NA,CASSSTGTGVYEQYF,TGCGCCAGCAGCTCTACCGGGACAGGGGTCTACGAGCAGTACTTC
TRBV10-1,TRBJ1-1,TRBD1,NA,CASRQGLGTEAFF,TGCGCCAGTCGACAGGGTCTCGGCACTGAAGCTTTCTTT
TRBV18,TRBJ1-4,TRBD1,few,CASSPGQGEKLFF,TGTGCCAGCTCACCCGGACAGGGGGAAAAACTGTTTTTT
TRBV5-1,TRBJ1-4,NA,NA,CASSLAASLNEKLFF,TGCGCCAGCAGCTTGGCGGCTTCCCTTAATGAAAAACTGTTTTTT